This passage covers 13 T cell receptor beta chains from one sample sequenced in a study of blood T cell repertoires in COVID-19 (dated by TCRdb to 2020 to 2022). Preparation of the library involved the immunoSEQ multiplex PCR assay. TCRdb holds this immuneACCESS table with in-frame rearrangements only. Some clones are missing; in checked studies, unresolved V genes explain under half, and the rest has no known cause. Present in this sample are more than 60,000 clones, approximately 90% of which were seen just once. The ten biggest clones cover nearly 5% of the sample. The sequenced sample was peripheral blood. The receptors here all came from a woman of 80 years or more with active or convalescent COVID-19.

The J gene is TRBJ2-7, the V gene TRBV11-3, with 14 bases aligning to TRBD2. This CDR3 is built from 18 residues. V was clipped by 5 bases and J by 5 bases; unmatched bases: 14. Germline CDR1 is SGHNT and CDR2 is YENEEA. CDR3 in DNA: TGTGCCAGCAGCACAAAGACCGGGACTAGCGGGAGCAGGAACGAGCAGTACTTC. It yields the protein CASSTKTGTSGSRNEQYF.

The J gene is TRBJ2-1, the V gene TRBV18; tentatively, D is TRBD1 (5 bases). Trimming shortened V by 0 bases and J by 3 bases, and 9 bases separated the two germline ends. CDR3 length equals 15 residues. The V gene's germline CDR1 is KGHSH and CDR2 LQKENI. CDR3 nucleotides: TGTGCCAGCTCACCACCGAAAGGGGACTACAATGAGCAGTTCTTC. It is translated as CASSPPKGDYNEQFF.

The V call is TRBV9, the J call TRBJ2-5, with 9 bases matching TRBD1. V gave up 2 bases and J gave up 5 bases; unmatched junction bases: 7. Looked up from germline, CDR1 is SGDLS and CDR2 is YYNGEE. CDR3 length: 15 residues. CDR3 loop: CASSVPTGGVETQYF. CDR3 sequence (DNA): TGTGCCAGCAGCGTCCCAACAGGGGGCGTTGAGACCCAGTACTTC.

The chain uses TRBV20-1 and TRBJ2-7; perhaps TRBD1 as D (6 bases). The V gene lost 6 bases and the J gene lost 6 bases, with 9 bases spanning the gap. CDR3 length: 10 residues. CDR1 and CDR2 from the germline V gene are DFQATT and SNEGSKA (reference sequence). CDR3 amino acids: CSAVGAEQYF. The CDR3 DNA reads TGCAGTGCCGTGGGGGCCGAGCAGTACTTC.

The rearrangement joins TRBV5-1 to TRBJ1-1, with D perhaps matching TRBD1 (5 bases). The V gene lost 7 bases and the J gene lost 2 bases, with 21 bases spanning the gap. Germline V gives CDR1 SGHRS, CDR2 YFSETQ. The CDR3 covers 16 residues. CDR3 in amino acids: CASLAFAGSPNTEAFF. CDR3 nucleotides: TGCGCCAGCTTGGCCTTTGCAGGGTCCCCCAACACTGAAGCTTTCTTT.

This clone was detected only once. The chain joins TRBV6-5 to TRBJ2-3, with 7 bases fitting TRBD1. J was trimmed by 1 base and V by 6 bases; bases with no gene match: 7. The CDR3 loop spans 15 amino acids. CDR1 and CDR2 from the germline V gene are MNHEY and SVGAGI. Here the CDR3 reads CASSRDGQGTDTQYF. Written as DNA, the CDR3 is TGTGCCAGCAGCAGAGACGGACAGGGCACAGATACGCAGTATTTT.

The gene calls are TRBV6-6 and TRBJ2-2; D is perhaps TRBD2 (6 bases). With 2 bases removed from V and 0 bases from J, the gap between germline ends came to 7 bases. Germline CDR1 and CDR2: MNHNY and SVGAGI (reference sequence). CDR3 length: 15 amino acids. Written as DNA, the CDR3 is TGTGCCAGCAGTTACGGGACTTCGAACACCGGGGAGCTGTTTTTT. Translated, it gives CASSYGTSNTGELFF.

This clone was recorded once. In DNA form, the CDR3 reads TGTGCCAGCAGACCAAGAGGACAGGGATGCACAGATACGCAGTATTTT. Its protein is CASRPRGQGCTDTQYF. The rearrangement uses TRBV3-1 (or the pseudogene TRBV3-2) and TRBJ2-3; 8 nucleotides align to TRBD1. Trimming cost V 6 bases and J 1 base; bases outside gene matches: 9. CDR1 is LGHDT, CDR2 YNNKEL, per germline (reference sequence). The CDR3 extends over 16 amino acids.

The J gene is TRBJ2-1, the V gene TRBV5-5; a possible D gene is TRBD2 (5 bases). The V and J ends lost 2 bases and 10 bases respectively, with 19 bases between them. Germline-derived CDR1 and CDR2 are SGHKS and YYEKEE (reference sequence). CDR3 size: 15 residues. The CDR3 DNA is TGTGCCAGCAGCTTTTCGAGGTATGGGGAGAGCGAGCAGTTCTTC. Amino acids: CASSFSRYGESEQFF.

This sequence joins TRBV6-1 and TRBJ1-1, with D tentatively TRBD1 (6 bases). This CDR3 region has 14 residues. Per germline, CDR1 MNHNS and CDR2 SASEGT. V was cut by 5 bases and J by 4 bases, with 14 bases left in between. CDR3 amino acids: CASSPRGASTEAFF. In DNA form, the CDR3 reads TGTGCCAGCAGTCCCCGGGGGGCGAGCACTGAAGCTTTCTTT.

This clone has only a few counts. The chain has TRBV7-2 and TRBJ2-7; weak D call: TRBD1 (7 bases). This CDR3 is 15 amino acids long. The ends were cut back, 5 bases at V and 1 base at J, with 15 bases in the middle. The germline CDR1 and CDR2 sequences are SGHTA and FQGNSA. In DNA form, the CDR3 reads TGTGCCAGCAGCCCAGGAGGGACAGTATCCTACGAGCAGTACTTC. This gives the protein CASSPGGTVSYEQYF.

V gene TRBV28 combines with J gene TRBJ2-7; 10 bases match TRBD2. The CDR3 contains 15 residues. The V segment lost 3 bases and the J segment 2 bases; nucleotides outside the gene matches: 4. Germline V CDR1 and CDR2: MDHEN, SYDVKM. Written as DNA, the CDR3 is TGTGCCAGCAGTTTGCTCAGCGGGAGGGCCTACGAGCAGTACTTC. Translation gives CASSLLSGRAYEQYF.

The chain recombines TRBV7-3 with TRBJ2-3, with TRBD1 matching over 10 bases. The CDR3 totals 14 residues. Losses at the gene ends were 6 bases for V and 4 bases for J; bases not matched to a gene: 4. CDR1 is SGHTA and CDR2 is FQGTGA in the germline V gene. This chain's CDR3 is CASSDRGQADTQYF. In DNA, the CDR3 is TGTGCCAGCAGTGACAGGGGGCAGGCAGATACGCAGTATTTT.